Each of the 9 T cell receptor beta chains below was sequenced from the same sample in a study of blood T cell repertoires in COVID-19. Sequencing was performed with immunoSEQ multiplex PCR; in TCRdb, only in-frame clones are kept and a portion is missing. The table shows about 100,000 clones, with more than 70% occurring only once. Sequenced sample: peripheral blood. These receptors originate from a human donor in a cohort sampled during active COVID-19.

In DNA form, the CDR3 reads TGTGCCAGCAGCAGCGGGACAGGGGGTTCTCTTGGCTACGAGCAGTACTTC. Translated, it gives CASSSGTGGSLGYEQYF. The chain uses TRBV5-6 and TRBJ2-7, with 11 bases fitting TRBD1. The CDR3 runs 17 residues. V was clipped by 4 bases and J by 3 bases; unmatched bases: 12. In germline, CDR1 is SGHDT, CDR2 YYEEEE.

The V gene is TRBV5-1, the J gene TRBJ2-1, with 7 bases fitting TRBD1. Per germline, CDR1 SGHRS and CDR2 YFSETQ. J gave up 8 bases and V 0 bases, and 8 bases lay outside the gene matches. The CDR3 is made up of 15 amino acids. CDR3 in amino acids: CASSLEQGPRDEQFF. CDR3 in DNA: TGCGCCAGCAGCTTGGAACAGGGGCCACGGGATGAGCAGTTCTTC.

The V call is TRBV5-4, the J call TRBJ2-7, with TRBD2 identical over 7 bases. This CDR3 is 15 amino acids long. CDR1 and CDR2 from the germline V gene are SGHNT and YYREEE (reference sequence). V dropped 4 bases and J dropped 0; count of bases not matched to a gene: 7. CDR3 region: CASSHSAGSSYEQYF. CDR3 nucleotide sequence: TGTGCCAGCAGCCACTCAGCGGGGAGCTCCTACGAGCAGTACTTC.

The rearrangement uses TRBV6-2 or TRBV6-3 and TRBJ2-1; 7 bases map to TRBD2. From germline, CDR1 is MNHEY and CDR2 SVGEGT. The CDR3 has 12 amino acids. V was clipped by 6 bases and J by 11 bases; unmatched bases: 7. The CDR3 here is CASSPSGTKQFF. CDR3 DNA sequence: TGTGCCAGCAGCCCTAGCGGAACCAAGCAGTTCTTC.

The chain carries TRBV11-2 and TRBJ2-2, with D possibly matching TRBD1 (5 bases). V was pared by 3 bases and J by 0 bases, with 8 bases between. The CDR3 is 15 residues long. Germline V gives CDR1 SGHAT, CDR2 FQNNGV. In DNA, the CDR3 is TGTGCCAGCAGCTTTAGACAGTCGAACACCGGGGAGCTGTTTTTT. It yields the protein CASSFRQSNTGELFF.

The V call is TRBV2, the J call TRBJ1-1, with TRBD1 as a possible D gene (5 bases). Trimming cost V 10 bases and J 5 bases, with 23 bases left between them. This CDR3 is built from 15 residues. Germline V gives CDR1 SNHLY, CDR2 FYNNEI. CDR3 residues: CATSRGTGGSTEAFF. The DNA for the CDR3 is TGTGCCACCTCTCGGGGGACGGGAGGGAGTACTGAAGCTTTCTTT.

This clone was seen once. The V and J genes are TRBV9 and TRBJ2-1, with 11 bases matching TRBD2. Per the germline V gene, CDR1 is SGDLS and CDR2 is YYNGEE. Unmatched junction bases numbered 5, after V lost 0 bases and J lost 6 bases. The CDR3 contains 16 residues. This CDR3 reads CASSVASGRSGNEQFF. The DNA of the CDR3 is TGTGCCAGCAGCGTAGCTAGCGGGAGGAGTGGCAATGAGCAGTTCTTC. The complete variable domain, with remaining parts taken from reference TRBV9 and TRBJ2-1, reads DSGVTQTPKHLITATGQRVTLRCSPRSGDLSVYWYQQSLDQGLQFLIQYYNGEERAKGNILERFSAQQFPDLHSELNLSSLELGDSALYFCASSVASGRSGNEQFFGPGTRLTVL.

In this sample, this clone turned up a few times. This chain joins TRBV24-1 and TRBJ2-1; TRBD2 matches 7 bases. There are 14 residues in the CDR3. V trimming: 9 bases; J trimming: 5 bases; junction bases outside the gene matches: 9. The germline CDR1 and CDR2 sequences are KGHDR and SFDVKD. The CDR3 is CATALGGGNNEQFF. The CDR3 DNA sequence: TGTGCCACCGCTCTTGGGGGAGGGAACAATGAGCAGTTCTTC.

This clone has more than one count but fewer than ten. The rearrangement links TRBV5-4 to TRBJ2-2; 15 nucleotides agree with TRBD2. CDR1 SGHNT and CDR2 YYREEE come from the germline V gene (reference sequence). There are 15 residues in the CDR3. J gave up 8 bases and V 2 bases, and 1 base lay outside the gene matches. The CDR3 coding sequence is TGTGCCAGCAGCTTCGGGACTAGCGGGAGGGGGGAGCTGTTTTTT. It specifies CASSFGTSGRGELFF.